The 27 T cell receptor beta chains listed next were all sequenced from one sample in a study of early T cells in non-severe SARS-CoV-2 infection. TCRdb reprocessed the 5' RACE reads with MiXCR, giving one entry per CDR3 protein. The table has about 54,000 distinct CDR3 sequences, roughly 7.8% seen once. The source material was whole blood, sampled at baseline. All receptors come from an adult who was a healthcare worker with PCR-confirmed SARS-CoV-2 infection or an uninfected control (not recorded which).

This clonotype appeared a few times. The rearrangement joins TRBV28 to TRBJ2-7, with D possibly matching TRBD1 (6 bases). Trimming left V 6 bases short and J 3 bases short, with 27 bases between. This CDR3 contains 18 residues. Per the germline V gene, CDR1 is MDHEN and CDR2 is SYDVKM. Written as DNA, the CDR3 is TGTGCCAGCAGGGGGGAACAGGGTCTACATTTGAACTTCTACGAGCAGTACTTC. Translated: CASRGEQGLHLNFYEQYF. The full variable domain, rest sourced from reference TRBV28 and TRBJ2-7, is DVKVTQSSRYLVKRTGEKVFLECVQDMDHENMFWYRQDPGLGLRLIYFSYDVKMKEKGDIPEGYSVSREKKERFSLILESASTNQTSMYLCASRGEQGLHLNFYEQYFGPGTRLTVT.

This clonotype was recorded many times. The J gene is TRBJ2-7, the V gene TRBV12-3 or TRBV12-4, with 8 bases that match TRBD1. The CDR3 spans 15 residues. V was pared by 6 bases and J by 0 bases, with 7 bases of the junction left unmatched. Here the CDR3 DNA reads TGTGCCAGCAGCCGTAACAGGGGGAACTCCTACGAGCAGTACTTC. Its protein product is CASSRNRGNSYEQYF.

This clonotype was seen repeatedly, ten times or more. J is TRBJ2-2 and V is TRBV29-1; TRBD1 matches at 10 bases. Germline V lookup: CDR1 SQVTM, CDR2 ANQGSEA. The CDR3 consists of 13 residues. V shed 7 bases and J 8 bases; nucleotides not matched to a gene: 7. In DNA form, the CDR3 reads TGCAGCGGGCCGGGACAGGGGACGGGGGAGCTGTTTTTT. Translated, it gives CSGPGQGTGELFF.

The CDR3 is CASSGEHYQETQYF. The CDR3 bases are TGTGCCAGCAGTGGAGAGCACTACCAAGAGACCCAGTACTTC. The chain joins TRBV25-1 to TRBJ2-5; D remains unclear. V was pared by 4 bases and J by 0 bases, with 9 bases between. CDR1 is MGHDK, CDR2 SYGVNS, per germline. The CDR3 length is 14 residues.

This clonotype was found a few times. J is TRBJ2-7 and V is TRBV9, with 9 bases fitting TRBD2. Germline-derived CDR1 and CDR2 are SGDLS and YYNGEE. The CDR3 runs 16 residues. The trim removed 3 bases at V and 7 bases at J, leaving 14 bases unmatched. The CDR3 sequence: CASSEGSTSGPVEQYF. CDR3 bases: TGTGCCAGCAGCGAGGGATCGACTAGCGGTCCCGTGGAGCAGTACTTC. The complete variable domain, with remaining parts taken from reference TRBV9 and TRBJ2-7, reads DSGVTQTPKHLITATGQRVTLRCSPRSGDLSVYWYQQSLDQGLQFLIQYYNGEERAKGNILERFSAQQFPDLHSELNLSSLELGDSALYFCASSEGSTSGPVEQYFGPGTRLTVT.

This clonotype came up many times. The genes are TRBV6-2 or TRBV6-3 and TRBJ1-5; the match to TRBD1 covers 9 bases. The CDR3 runs 15 residues. In germline, CDR1 is MNHEY, CDR2 SVGEGT. Trimming at V came to 5 bases and at J to 5 bases, leaving 7 bases not matched to a gene. The CDR3 loop is CASSPQTGGDQPQHF. In DNA form, the CDR3 reads TGTGCCAGCAGTCCGCAGACAGGGGGAGATCAGCCCCAGCATTTT.

This clonotype ranks as medium-sized. The chain employs TRBV7-2 and TRBJ2-7, with TRBD2 identical over 9 bases. Germline-derived CDR1 and CDR2 are SGHTA and FQGNSA. V gave up 5 bases and J gave up 5 bases; unmatched junction bases: 13. This CDR3 has 16 amino acids. The CDR3 loop is CASSPTRVSGSNEQYF. The CDR3 coding sequence is TGTGCCAGCAGCCCTACTCGAGTTAGCGGGAGCAACGAGCAGTACTTC.

The V gene is TRBV28, the J gene TRBJ2-1; D gene unclear. Germline V CDR1 and CDR2: MDHEN, SYDVKM. The CDR3 sequence is 14 residues long. Trimming shortened V by 4 bases and J by 3 bases, and 10 bases separated the two germline ends. CDR3 residues: CASSSATDYNEQFF. Written as DNA, the CDR3 is TGTGCCAGCAGTTCGGCAACGGACTACAATGAGCAGTTCTTC.

This clonotype was counted a few times. The rearrangement joins TRBV4-1 to TRBJ2-3; D gene unclear. CDR3 length equals 15 residues. V was clipped by 1 base and J by 2 bases, with 10 bases between them. Germline-derived CDR1 and CDR2 are MGHRA and YSYEKL. CDR3 in DNA: TGCGCCAGCAGCCAAGGAGCGTTCTACACAGATACGCAGTATTTT. Amino acid sequence: CASSQGAFYTDTQYF.

V is TRBV12-3 or TRBV12-4 and J is TRBJ2-4, with D possibly matching TRBD2 (5 bases). Trimming stripped 4 bases from V and 0 bases from J, with 10 bases between. The CDR3 is made up of 15 amino acids. DNA of the CDR3: TGTGCCAGCAGTTCTGGCGGGTTAGCCAAAAACATTCAGTACTTC. Its protein is CASSSGGLAKNIQYF.

Many counts were recorded for this clonotype. V is TRBV6-2 or TRBV6-3 and J is TRBJ1-2; D uncertain. This CDR3 contains 15 residues. Germline CDR1 reads MNHEY; CDR2 reads SVGEGT. V was trimmed by 6 bases and J by 0 bases, leaving 14 bases between them. The DNA for the CDR3 is TGTGCCAGCAGACCCTCCGGGCGGCCTAACTATGGCTACACCTTC. Its translation: CASRPSGRPNYGYTF.

This clonotype was counted at least ten times. The genes are TRBV21-1 and TRBJ1-2. TRBV21-1 is classified as a pseudogene. This CDR3 region has 12 residues. CDR3 nucleotides: TGTGCCAGCATCCAATCGACCGTTGGCTACACCTTC. Amino acid sequence: CASIQSTVGYTF.

This clonotype was seen ten or more times. V and J are TRBV3-1 and TRBJ2-1; D is tentatively TRBD1 or TRBD2 (5 bases each). Germline-derived CDR1 and CDR2 are LGHDT and YNNKEL (reference sequence). The CDR3 extends over 16 amino acids. V was shortened by 4 bases and J by 6 bases, with 19 bases between the two germline ends. The CDR3 DNA reads as TGTGCCAGCAGCCCGACTCCGGGACGTATACCCAATGAGCAGTTCTTC. Its translation is CASSPTPGRIPNEQFF.

This clonotype has a handful of counts. This sequence joins TRBV20-1 and TRBJ2-7; TRBD2 matches at 10 bases. The CDR3 runs 14 residues. V dropped 2 bases and J dropped 5; count of bases not matched to a gene: 6. Germline V lookup: CDR1 DFQATT, CDR2 SNEGSKA (reference sequence). This CDR3 reads CSARSLAGPHEQYF. The CDR3 DNA sequence: TGCAGTGCTAGATCACTAGCGGGACCCCACGAGCAGTACTTC.

V is TRBV19 and J is TRBJ1-5, with 8 positions matching TRBD1. There are 14 residues in the CDR3. V lost 7 bases and J lost 2; bases outside the gene matches: 4. Per the germline V gene, CDR1 is LNHDA and CDR2 is SQIVND (reference sequence). The CDR3 here is CASTSTGGNQPQHF. The DNA for the CDR3 is TGTGCCAGTACTTCGACAGGGGGCAATCAGCCCCAGCATTTT.

This clonotype has a handful of counts. V gene TRBV9 combines with J gene TRBJ2-7; 7 bases align to TRBD1. CDR1 SGDLS and CDR2 YYNGEE come from the germline V gene. The CDR3 consists of 16 residues. The V and J ends lost 3 bases and 6 bases, in that order; junction bases with no gene match: 15. The CDR3 loop is CASSESDRDLQGEQYF. Written as DNA, the CDR3 is TGTGCCAGCAGCGAGAGCGACAGGGACCTCCAAGGCGAGCAGTACTTC.

The table lists this clonotype with many counts. The chain is built from TRBV6-1 and TRBJ1-1; D gene ambiguous. Looked up from germline, CDR1 is MNHNS and CDR2 is SASEGT. The CDR3 is 15 amino acids. Trimming removed 3 bases at V and 4 bases at J, with 15 bases between. CDR3 amino acids: CASSELKGGGTEAFF. The CDR3 nucleotides are TGTGCCAGCAGTGAGCTCAAGGGTGGAGGCACTGAAGCTTTCTTT.

The chain uses TRBV9 and TRBJ2-1; no clear D gene. This CDR3 has 16 amino acids. CDR1 and CDR2 from the germline V gene are SGDLS and YYNGEE. V shed 4 bases and J shed 7 bases, with 21 bases lying between them. CDR3 DNA sequence: TGTGCCAGCAGCTTCACTGGTGGCCCCCATGGTAATGAGCAGTTCTTC. Protein product: CASSFTGGPHGNEQFF.

The rearrangement joins TRBV6-1 to TRBJ2-1, with a tentative D call TRBD2 (5 bases). V lost 0 bases and J 3 bases, leaving 15 bases between the germline ends. The CDR3 spans 17 residues. Germline lookup yields CDR1 MNHNS and CDR2 SASEGT. CDR3 loop: CASSEAEDPPRYNEQFF. The CDR3 DNA follows: TGTGCCAGCAGTGAAGCGGAGGACCCTCCCCGCTACAATGAGCAGTTCTTC.

This clonotype occurred many times. V is TRBV6-2 or TRBV6-3 and J is TRBJ2-3; D not certain. Germline CDR1 is MNHEY and CDR2 is SVGEGT. The germline V and J ends were trimmed by 2 bases and 4 bases, with 10 bases remaining between them. The CDR3 is 14 amino acids. CDR3 protein: CASSYTPESDTQYF. CDR3 DNA: TGTGCCAGCAGTTACACCCCAGAGTCAGATACGCAGTATTTT.

V gene TRBV6-4 combines with J gene TRBJ1-1, with D uncertain. CDR3 length equals 15 residues. V lost 3 bases and J lost 1, with 12 bases in between. Germline loops: CDR1 MRHNA, CDR2 SNTAGT. CDR3 protein: CASSETSEGNTEAFF. CDR3 DNA sequence: TGTGCCAGCAGTGAGACGTCCGAGGGGAACACTGAAGCTTTCTTT.

This clonotype has at least ten counts. V usage is TRBV29-1 and J usage is TRBJ2-7; TRBD2 agrees at 13 bases. CDR1 SQVTM and CDR2 ANQGSEA come from the germline V gene. The CDR3 totals 17 residues. V was clipped by 6 bases and J by 6 bases; unmatched bases: 17. The CDR3 coding sequence is TGCAGCGTCACGAACTTCCAACTAGCGGGAGGGCCGCTCGAGCAGTACTTC. Encoded protein: CSVTNFQLAGGPLEQYF.

This clonotype was detected ten times or more. J is TRBJ2-2 and V is TRBV6-4; D gene ambiguous. Germline CDR1 is MRHNA and CDR2 is SNTAGT. The V end lost 6 bases, the J end lost 5 bases, and 10 bases lay between the germline ends. This CDR3 has 13 residues. The CDR3 reads CASSAGETGELFF. In DNA, the CDR3 is TGTGCCAGCAGCGCCGGAGAGACCGGGGAGCTGTTTTTT.

This clonotype was observed at least ten times. The chain is built from TRBV18 and TRBJ1-1; possible D gene TRBD1, 5 bases. V lost 3 bases and J lost 5, with 10 bases in between. The CDR3 consists of 13 residues. Germline CDR1 KGHSH, CDR2 LQKENI. The CDR3 protein is CASSPSGPTEAFF. DNA for the CDR3: TGTGCCAGCTCACCTTCAGGGCCAACTGAAGCTTTCTTT.

This clonotype was seen many times. This sequence joins TRBV19 and TRBJ2-3; a weak D match, TRBD1 (6 bases). The CDR3 spans 15 residues. Trimming cost V 2 bases and J 2 bases, with 11 bases left between them. Germline assignment: CDR1 LNHDA and CDR2 SQIVND (reference sequence). CDR3 region: CASSISGQNTDTQYF. Written as DNA, the CDR3 is TGTGCCAGTAGTATATCGGGACAAAACACAGATACGCAGTATTTT.

This clonotype was seen a few times. This rearrangement joins TRBV7-3 to TRBJ2-2; TRBD2 is a possible D gene (6 bases). From germline, CDR1 is SGHTA and CDR2 FQGTGA. V was shortened by 4 bases and J by 7 bases, with 13 bases between the two germline ends. This CDR3 spans 14 amino acids. The CDR3: CASSSDGSIGELFF. The CDR3 DNA follows: TGTGCCAGCAGCTCCGACGGGAGTATCGGGGAGCTGTTTTTT.

This CDR3 reads CASSYAGLGNEQYF. CDR3 DNA: TGTGCCAGCAGCTACGCGGGACTCGGCAACGAGCAGTACTTC. The chain combines TRBV7-2 with TRBJ2-7, with a weak D call TRBD2 (6 bases). Per germline, CDR1 SGHTA and CDR2 FQGNSA. This CDR3 spans 14 amino acids. The V gene lost 4 bases and the J gene lost 5 bases, with 15 bases spanning the gap.